These 13 T cell receptor beta chains were all obtained from the same sample, sequenced in a study of T cells after yellow fever vaccination. TCRdb re-derived calls from the 5' RACE reads in MiXCR, one entry per CDR3 protein. In the table there are under 550,000 distinct CDR3 sequences, 21% of which are singletons. The sample in question was PBMCs, obtained roughly 20 days after the first yellow fever vaccination. Receptors were obtained from a man aged 18-30 years who received the YFV17D yellow fever vaccine.

V is TRBV5-1 and J is TRBJ2-5, with D possibly TRBD1 on 6 matching bases. Germline V lookup: CDR1 SGHRS, CDR2 YFSETQ. The CDR3 is 14 amino acids. V shed 0 bases and J shed 0 bases, with 6 bases lying between them. The CDR3 nucleotides read TGCGCCAGCAGCTTGGGGACAGACCAAGAGACCCAGTACTTC. It codes for CASSLGTDQETQYF.

J is TRBJ1-1 and V is TRBV7-9; D not resolved. Trimming removed 5 bases from V and 10 bases from J, with 8 bases in between. This CDR3 is built from 10 residues. The germline CDR1 and CDR2 sequences are SEHNR and FQNEAQ (reference sequence). CDR3 amino acids: CASSAGGAFF. The CDR3 DNA follows: TGTGCCAGCAGCGCAGGAGGAGCTTTCTTT.

Only a few counts were recorded for this clonotype. V usage is TRBV7-2 and J usage is TRBJ1-6; no firm D call. The CDR3 totals 14 residues. V was trimmed by 2 bases and J by 6 bases, leaving 8 bases between them. Germline V gene sequence: CDR1 SGHTA, CDR2 FQGNSA. The CDR3, as DNA: TGTGCCAGCAGCTTAATAGGTCTTAATTCACCCCTCCACTTT. Protein: CASSLIGLNSPLHF.

The CDR3 sequence: CASSPTEGTITRDTQYF. CDR3 nucleotides: TGTGCCAGCAGTCCCACCGAAGGGACCATTACTAGGGATACGCAGTATTTT. This rearrangement joins TRBV27 to TRBJ2-3, with D perhaps being TRBD1 or TRBD2 (5 bases each). The germline gives CDR1 MNHEY, CDR2 SMNVEV (reference sequence). This CDR3 region has 17 residues. V was shortened by 5 bases and J by 6 bases, with 24 bases between the two germline ends.

The chain carries TRBV7-2 and TRBJ1-4; no definite D call. Trimming left V 5 bases short and J 8 bases short, with 12 bases between. Germline CDR1 SGHTA, CDR2 FQGNSA. The CDR3 is 13 amino acids. DNA for the CDR3: TGTGCCAGCAGCCCCCGTAAAGGGGAAAAACTGTTTTTT. This encodes CASSPRKGEKLFF.

There are many counts of this clonotype. The chain carries TRBV4-3 and TRBJ2-1; the D gene could be TRBD1 or TRBD2 (7 bases each). The CDR3 extends over 15 amino acids. Germline loops: CDR1 LGHNA, CDR2 YSLEER. V was cut by 2 bases and J by 6 bases, with 14 bases left in between. The CDR3 bases are TGCGCCAGCAGCCAACCAGGGGGGGAGGTCAATGAGCAGTTCTTC. Its translation: CASSQPGGEVNEQFF.

The V and J genes are TRBV7-2 and TRBJ1-2, with D hard to call. The CDR3 is 13 amino acids. The V gene's germline CDR1 is SGHTA and CDR2 FQGNSA. Trimming cost V 8 bases and J 4 bases, with 14 bases left between them. The CDR3, as DNA: TGTGCCAGCGGCGCAGGCCAACTCTATGGCTACACCTTC. This sequence encodes CASGAGQLYGYTF. Using reference TRBV7-2 and TRBJ1-2 for the parts outside the CDR3, the full variable domain is GAGVSQSPSNKVTEKGKDVELRCDPISGHTALYWYRQSLGQGLEFLIYFQGNSAPDKSGLPSDRFSAERTGGSVSTLTIQRTQQEDSAVYLCASGAGQLYGYTFGSGTRLTVV.

This clonotype has just a few counts. V usage is TRBV29-1 and J usage is TRBJ1-3; D is uncertain. Germline CDR1 SQVTM, CDR2 ANQGSEA. Deletions cut 1 base from V and 8 bases from J, with 12 bases between. The CDR3 is 13 amino acids. CDR3 sequence: CSVEGGGRDTIYF. The CDR3 bases are TGCAGCGTTGAAGGGGGAGGAAGGGACACCATATATTTT.

This chain connects TRBV29-1 to TRBJ2-7; D possibly corresponds to TRBD1 (6 bases). Between the trimmed V and J ends, which lost 4 bases and 2 bases, there was a span of 18 bases. There are 15 residues in the CDR3. Germline CDR1 SQVTM, CDR2 ANQGSEA. The CDR3 loop is CSVVGAQDNPYEQYF. The CDR3 bases are TGCAGCGTTGTGGGGGCGCAGGATAACCCCTACGAGCAGTACTTC.

This clonotype was detected ten times or more. This sequence joins TRBV20-1 and TRBJ2-3; D remains unclear. V lost 1 base to trimming and J lost 2 bases, with 10 bases between them. The CDR3 length is 14 residues. Germline assignment: CDR1 DFQATT and CDR2 SNEGSKA (reference sequence). The CDR3 nucleotides are TGCAGTGCTAGAGGTGTAAGGGCCACAGATACGCAGTATTTT. Translating gives CSARGVRATDTQYF.

This clonotype has only a few counts. The rearrangement uses TRBV27 and TRBJ2-3; tentatively, D is TRBD2 (6 bases). The CDR3 sequence is 16 residues long. V lost 5 bases, J lost 4 bases, and 19 bases lay in between. Germline V gene sequence: CDR1 MNHEY, CDR2 SMNVEV (reference sequence). DNA for the CDR3: TGTGCCAGCAGTATCTCCGGGACTCCGTCCGCAGATACGCAGTATTTT. It specifies CASSISGTPSADTQYF.

This clonotype was counted only a few times. This chain links TRBV29-1 with TRBJ1-1; D call uncertain. The germline V gene encodes CDR1 SQVTM and CDR2 ANQGSEA. CDR3 length: 12 amino acids. V dropped 3 bases and J dropped 6 bases, with 11 bases sitting between them. CDR3 bases: TGCAGCGTTGACGGTTTGGGAGCTGAAGCTTTCTTT. It yields the protein CSVDGLGAEAFF.

This clonotype occurred a few times. The rearrangement links TRBV6-2 or TRBV6-3 to TRBJ2-1, with D possibly matching TRBD2 (7 bases). This CDR3 is built from 16 residues. CDR1 and CDR2 (germline): MNHEY, SVGEGT. Between the trimmed V and J ends, which lost 0 bases and 7 bases, there was a span of 16 bases. The CDR3 is CASSYSIGGLENEQFF. The CDR3, as DNA: TGTGCCAGCAGTTACTCGATCGGGGGGCTGGAGAATGAGCAGTTCTTC.